This entry describes one T cell receptor (beta chain). The target of this receptor is not known. Per-nucleotide qualities are absent, and no much larger clonotype sits a single base away. Cut back by 6 bases and 1 base, the V and J ends lie 9 bases apart. The CDR3 spans 13 residues, from the cysteine through the phenylalanine. Only the CDR3 part of the read is kept: 39 bases, read in frame from the first base. CDR1 and CDR2 are read off the germline V gene as SGHTA and FQGNSA. The source of the sample is a study of cytomegalovirus exposure and HLA in healthy donors (dated 2017 in TCRdb). About the investigation overall: According to an earlier analysis of 587 of the donors, about 179 million T cells yielded roughly 110 million unique TCR beta sequences and approximately 280 Gb of sequence data. Around 320 gigabases of sequencing data and tens of millions of unique TCR sequences were included in an early release covering 550 to 800 HLA-typed donors. Of the 398 genotyped donors, 80% to 90% were placed in the genetic ancestry cluster associated with self-reported Caucasian donors. The study was designed to test whether signatures of past pathogen exposure could be identified by cataloging public T cell receptors. The T cell repertoires of several hundred subjects were profiled by immunosequencing and related to cytomegalovirus serostatus. A separate validation cohort of about 110 different subjects was used in addition to the roughly 700-subject first cohort. High-throughput TCR immunosequencing, statistical association of individual TCRs with disease status, and machine learning were combined to predict cytomegalovirus infection status. A later analysis re-analyzed previously published TCR beta repertoires from 666 donors and added high-resolution HLA genotyping to study TCR occurrence patterns. Rather than using new phenotypic data, the later analysis identified candidate immune exposures from TCR beta sequences and from how often those sequences occurred across donors. In an earlier analysis of more than 550 of the donors, high-throughput TCR beta sequencing was used to judge whether each TCR beta V gene segment behaved as functional or pseudogenic. Donor age, sex, ethnicity and CMV serostatus were collected together with the repertoire data. A later genetic analysis used genome-wide SNP genotypes for about three fifths of the 666 donors, treating that subset as a discovery cohort. All discovery cohort repertoires had been generated on a single sequencing platform. HLA typing included class I and class II loci at four-digit resolution. The number of donors typed differed by locus, with roughly 620-640 for A, B, C, DRB1 and DQB1, more than 500 for DQA1, nearly 610 for DPA1, and about 450 for DPB1. About 5 DR-DQ haplotypes were handled as single units for association and clustering, since linkage in the cohort was strong. Across some 400 genotyped donors of the cohort, an average of roughly 200,000 unique TCR beta nucleotide sequences per donor were sequenced, and 15% to 20% of those sequences were non-productive.

Receptor libraries were prepared by the immunoSEQ multiplex PCR assay. A mixture of 60 forward primers for TCR Vbeta segments and 13 reverse primers for TCR Jbeta segments was used in the multiplex PCR. Amplification of the CDR3 region of rearranged TCR beta genes was performed with a multiplex PCR assay on genomic DNA. The Illumina HiSeq System was used to sequence the amplified TCR beta libraries as 87-base-pair reads. Concerning the study's data processing: A later analysis counted some 74 million unique TCR beta chains across the 500 to 850 repertoires, and 9.5 million to 11 million of these chains were shared by at least two donors. A nearest-neighbor algorithm error-corrected the raw reads and collapsed the reads into unique sequences, merging closely related sequences to remove PCR and sequencing errors. Alignment of CDR3 sequences to IMGT reference sequences was used to assign V, D and J gene segments. For a sequence to be retained, a match of at least six nucleotides to both a V gene segment and a J gene segment was required. Rearrangements were classified as productive when the CDR3 lacked stop codons and remained in frame with V and J, and all other rearrangements were classified as non-productive. CDR3 was defined by IMGT convention, running from the second conserved V-encoded cysteine to the conserved J-encoded phenylalanine. Sequences without an unambiguous match to a single V gene segment were excluded from the earlier analysis of 450 to 750 of the donors. An earlier analysis of 587 of the donors called V segments functional above 56.7% productive rearrangements and segregating when the between-donor standard deviation exceeded 5%. A statistical classification framework was built for diagnosing cytomegalovirus status from the catalog of TCR beta chain sequences. In a later analysis, V and J genes were assigned by comparing TCR nucleotide sequences against IMGT/GENE-DB human TR gene sequences. A later analysis assigned CDR3 sequences and most-parsimonious VDJ recombination scenarios with the TCRdist pipeline. In a later analysis, each TCR beta chain was defined by its CDR3 amino acid sequence together with its V-gene family, and reads lacking a unique V-gene family were excluded. A later analysis removed roughly 590 highly shared, low-generation-probability nucleotide sequences to deal with suspected cross-contamination and a sequencing artifact. A later analysis calculated a clonal expansion index for each public chain from normalized within-repertoire ranks of inferred template counts. A later analysis computed generation probabilities with a VDJ recombination model fitted to out-of-frame rearrangements, and checked the results against IGoR. In a later analysis, TCR-TCR, TCR-HLA and TCR-CMV co-occurrence was scored with hypergeometric tests, and a repertoire-size bias correction was applied to TCR pairs. In a later analysis, false discovery rates were estimated by permuting HLA or CMV assignments 20 times. In a later analysis, co-occurring TCRs were grouped using DBSCAN, and TCRdist sequence similarity was added for clustering within HLA-allele-positive subsets. Repertoires with fewer than 30,000 or more than 120,000 public chains, plus five repertoires with anomalous nucleotide sharing, were excluded from co-occurrence clustering. What TCRdb holds here is the immuneACCESS table cut down to in-frame rearrangements. Part of the clones is not present; checked against another copy, under half of the missing clones reflect an unresolved V gene, and the others are unexplained. V and J calls and clone size are copied from that table; D and trimming were computed from the DNA. This sample holds about 160,000 clones; 60% to 85% were observed only once. The ten largest clones add up to 3.5% to 4.5% of the sample.

Points the paper makes about the study in general: Some 15 rarely observed V segments, including chromosome 9 orphons, were excluded from the earlier analysis of almost 600 of the donors because counts were too low. An earlier analysis of approximately 530 of the donors showed that most TCR beta V segments appeared in productive rearrangements either about 87% or about 30% of the time, which broadly matched IMGT annotations. Correlated functional status among segregating V segments might reflect linkage disequilibrium, but an unknown experimental factor could not be ruled out. A later analysis found that most CMV-associated TCR beta chains appeared HLA-restricted, with HLA associations seemingly driven largely by CMV exposure. A further reported finding was that TCR beta sequences accurately predicted the HLA-A and HLA-B alleles for most subjects in the first cohort. Across donors, most TCR sequences were observed very rarely, whereas some public TCRs were present in many individuals. In a later analysis, several top co-occurrence clusters were reported to appear linked to parvovirus B19, influenza, CMV and Epstein-Barr virus. Presence/absence analyses assumed roughly uniform sequencing depth across donors, an assumption that may not hold. A total of about 150 TCR beta chains were listed by the study as associated with cytomegalovirus. This cohort had only TCR beta chains sequenced, and the lack of alpha or paired-chain data limited which features could be detected. A later genetic analysis associated a missense DCLRE1C variant with V-gene and J-gene trimming of TCR beta chains, and an independent cohort replicated the association. When HLA alleles, especially DR and DQ, strongly co-occurred, attributing TCR associations to individual alleles was difficult. A group of highly shared sequence variants was considered likely to be a technical artifact of the sequencing pipeline. The authors suggested that the approach could potentially be extended to other disease states and immunological phenotypes. In a later analysis, HLA-associated TCR beta chains were found to be more clonally expanded and to have lower generation probabilities than equally common non-associated chains. Some IMGT-functional V segments, including TRBV6-2 and TRBV6-3, could not be distinguished by the 87-base-pair reads and were therefore excluded. In vitro tests confirmed that a few of the cytomegalovirus-associated TCR beta chains recognize cytomegalovirus antigens. In both the original and validation cohorts, the classifier was reported to diagnose cytomegalovirus status with high specificity and sensitivity. In a later analysis, TCR association rates were found to vary across HLA loci, with the most associated TCRs seen for DRB1 alleles and the fewest for HLA-C alleles. A later genetic analysis reported fewer N-insertions in productive TCRs among donors in an Asian-associated ancestry cluster than the approximately 670-donor mean. Because some donors lacked HLA typing at each locus, the association tests relied only on the typed subset. For the cohort, immune exposure information was limited to CMV serostatus. In a later analysis, some 17,000 TCR beta sequences were associated with specific HLA alleles at a false discovery rate of 0.05.

The cohort comprised approximately 700 healthy bone marrow donors. All cohort members were sampled while nominally healthy, although unrecorded immune exposures were likely present. The donor was CMV seropositive and was included in the group of around 300 seropositive cohort members. A peripheral blood sample was provided by each donor, and peripheral blood mononuclear cells were used for TCR beta sequencing. The Qiagen DNeasy Blood Extraction Kit was used to extract genomic DNA from the blood cell samples. The clonotype originates from a man younger than 45 in good health and CMV-seropositive. Specimen: PBMCs. This sequence uses TRBV7-2 and TRBJ2-5, with no D gene named confidently. The DNA sequence reads TGTGCCAGCAGGCATCGGGTCCAAGAGACCCAGTACTTC. It is translated as CASRHRVQETQYF.